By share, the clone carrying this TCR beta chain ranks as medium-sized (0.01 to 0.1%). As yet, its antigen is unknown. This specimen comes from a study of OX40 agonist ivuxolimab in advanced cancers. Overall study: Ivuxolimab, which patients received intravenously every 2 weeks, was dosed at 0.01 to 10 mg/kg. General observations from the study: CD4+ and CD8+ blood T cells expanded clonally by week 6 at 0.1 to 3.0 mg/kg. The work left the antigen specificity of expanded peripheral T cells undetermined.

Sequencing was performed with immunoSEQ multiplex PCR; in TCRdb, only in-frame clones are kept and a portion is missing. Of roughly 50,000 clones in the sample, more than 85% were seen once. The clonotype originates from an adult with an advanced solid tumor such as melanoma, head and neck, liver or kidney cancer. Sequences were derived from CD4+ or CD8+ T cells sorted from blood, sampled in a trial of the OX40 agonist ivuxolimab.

CDR3 DNA sequence: TGTGCCAGCAGTGCGGATCATAGCAATCAGCCCCAGCATTTT. Its translation is CASSADHSNQPQHF. The chain couples TRBV27 to TRBJ1-5; no firm D call. This CDR3 comprises 14 residues. Germline CDR1 MNHEY, CDR2 SMNVEV (reference sequence). The ends were cut back, 5 bases at V and 0 bases at J, with 8 bases in the middle.